Listed here are 9 T cell receptor beta chains from one sample, sequenced in a study of cytomegalovirus exposure and HLA in healthy donors. The PCR was carried out with 60 Vbeta primers and 13 Jbeta primers. Data came from immunoSEQ multiplex PCR; TCRdb stores just in-frame clones and leaves some out. This table has over 150,000 clones, over 75% appearing once. The sample consisted of PBMCs. Source of these receptors: a human donor in good health.

The chain joins TRBV4-1 to TRBJ2-5; D possibly corresponds to TRBD2 (5 bases). V was pared by 0 bases and J by 0 bases, with 14 bases between. The germline V gene has CDR1 MGHRA and CDR2 YSYEKL. The CDR3 runs 17 residues. This chain's CDR3 is CASSQDPSTGYQETQYF. The CDR3 DNA sequence: TGCGCCAGCAGCCAAGACCCCTCGACGGGGTACCAAGAGACCCAGTACTTC.

The rearrangement links TRBV4-3 to TRBJ1-2; the D is unclear. Per germline, CDR1 LGHNA and CDR2 YSLEER. V lost 0 bases, J lost 1 base, and 9 bases lay in between. The CDR3 is 15 amino acids. CDR3: CASSQDYVDNYGYTF. The CDR3 bases are TGCGCCAGCAGCCAAGATTACGTAGATAACTATGGCTACACCTTC.

The table lists this clone with a few counts. The chain joins TRBV18 to TRBJ1-1; D remains unclear. The CDR3 loop spans 15 amino acids. CDR1 is KGHSH, CDR2 LQKENI, per germline. The V gene lost 6 bases and the J gene lost 0 bases, with 14 bases spanning the gap. DNA of the CDR3: TGTGCCAGCTCGCTAGCCGTTTTCATGAACACTGAAGCTTTCTTT. Its translation is CASSLAVFMNTEAFF.

The chain joins TRBV9 to TRBJ1-4; 7 bases are a match to TRBD1. Germline V lookup: CDR1 SGDLS, CDR2 YYNGEE. J was trimmed by 3 bases and V by 3 bases; bases with no gene match: 2. The CDR3 consists of 14 residues. CDR3 amino acids: CASSAGQSNEKLFF. CDR3 in DNA: TGTGCCAGCAGCGCGGGACAGTCTAATGAAAAACTGTTTTTT.

The chain recombines TRBV7-2 with TRBJ2-1, with 10 bases fitting TRBD1. Germline V gives CDR1 SGHTA, CDR2 FQGNSA. J lost 9 bases, V lost 4 bases, and 6 bases had no gene match. The CDR3 totals 14 residues. The CDR3 DNA reads TGTGCCAGCAGCTATGGACAGGGGGTCGCTGAGCAGTTCTTC. This translates into CASSYGQGVAEQFF.

V usage is TRBV5-1 and J usage is TRBJ2-7; 7 nucleotides align to TRBD1. The CDR3 extends over 14 amino acids. Germline CDR1 is SGHRS and CDR2 is YFSETQ. Trimming cost V 4 bases and J 2 bases; bases outside gene matches: 6. The CDR3 DNA reads as TGCGCCAGCAGCACAGGGCAGGGGGCCTACGAGCAGTACTTC. It is translated as CASSTGQGAYEQYF.

The chain uses TRBV20-1 and TRBJ2-3; no definite D call. Trimming pared 2 bases from V and 2 bases from J, leaving 2 bases between. This CDR3 contains 11 residues. Looked up from germline, CDR1 is DFQATT and CDR2 is SNEGSKA (reference sequence). Here the CDR3 reads CSARHTDTQYF. The CDR3 nucleotides are TGCAGTGCTAGACACACAGATACGCAGTATTTT.

The rearrangement joins TRBV5-1 to TRBJ2-3; 12 nucleotides agree with TRBD2. The ends lost 0 bases at V and 5 bases at J; junction bases unmatched: 7. The CDR3 runs 17 residues. Germline-derived CDR1 and CDR2 are SGHRS and YFSETQ. CDR3 amino acids: CASSLVPSGGEEDTQYF. The CDR3 DNA reads as TGCGCCAGCAGCTTGGTCCCTAGCGGGGGGGAGGAAGATACGCAGTATTTT.

In nucleotides, the CDR3 is TGTGCCAGCAGTTTAGGCCCAGAGCGGGGAAGCACAGATACGCAGTATTTT. Its protein product is CASSLGPERGSTDTQYF. The chain is built from TRBV27 and TRBJ2-3; TRBD2 matches at 7 bases. The CDR3 has 17 amino acids. Germline V CDR1 and CDR2: MNHEY, SMNVEV (reference sequence). J gave up 0 bases and V 2 bases, and 8 bases lay outside the gene matches.